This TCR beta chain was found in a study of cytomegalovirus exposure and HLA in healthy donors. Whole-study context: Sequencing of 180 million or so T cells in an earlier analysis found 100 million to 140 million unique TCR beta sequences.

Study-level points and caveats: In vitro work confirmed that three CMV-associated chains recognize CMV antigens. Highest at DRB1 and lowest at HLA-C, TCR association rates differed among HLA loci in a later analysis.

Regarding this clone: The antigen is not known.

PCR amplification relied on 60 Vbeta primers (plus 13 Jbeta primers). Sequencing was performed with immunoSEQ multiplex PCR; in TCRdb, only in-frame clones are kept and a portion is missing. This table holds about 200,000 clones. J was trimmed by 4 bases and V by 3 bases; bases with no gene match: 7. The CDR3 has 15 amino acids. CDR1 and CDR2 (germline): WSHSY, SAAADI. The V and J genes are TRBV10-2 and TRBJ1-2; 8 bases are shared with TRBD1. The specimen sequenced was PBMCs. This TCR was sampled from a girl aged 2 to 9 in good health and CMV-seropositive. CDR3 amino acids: CASSDNTGGGYGYTF. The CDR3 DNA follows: TGCGCCAGCAGTGATAATACAGGGGGAGGCTATGGCTACACCTTC.